This T cell receptor (beta chain) came from a study of PD-1 blockade in classical Hodgkin lymphoma. Study findings and constraints: Complete responders started with a diversity level that resembled newly diagnosed patients at baseline. Healthy donors reportedly exceeded newly diagnosed patients in baseline TCR diversity. Factors driving the repertoire differences, possibly disease activity or prior therapy, remain undefined.

This clone has only a few counts. The antigen is undetermined. Each patient's relapse followed autologous stem cell transplantation, and brentuximab vedotin exposure varied. Complete response, partial response or progressive disease constituted the best response categories observed. Profiling relied on immunoSEQ multiplex PCR, and the TCRdb table lists in-frame clones only, not all of them. The sample holds tens of thousands of clones, around 70% seen once. The length of the CDR3 is 12 residues. V shed 6 bases and J shed 4 bases, with 9 bases lying between them. Germline V gives CDR1 MNHNY, CDR2 SVGAGI (reference sequence).

The chain links TRBV6-6 to TRBJ1-1; a weak D match, TRBD1 (6 bases). The material sequenced was peripheral blood mononuclear cells (PBMCs), taken at baseline. The sequence was obtained from a human donor with classical Hodgkin lymphoma. The CDR3 bases are TGTGCCAGCAGCATCAGGGGCACTGAAGCTTTCTTT. This translates into CASSIRGTEAFF.